The sequence of this T cell receptor (beta chain) was determined in a study of spatial heterogeneity in lung cancer. Study conclusions and caveats: How many expanded intratumoral alpha and beta TCRs were present tracked the tumor mutation count, which was a count of nonsynonymous mutations.

TCRdb redid the calling of the 5' RACE reads with MiXCR, one entry per CDR3 protein. Of roughly 18,000 distinct CDR3 sequences listed, about 9.6% are singletons. Points on this clonotype: The antigen remains unidentified. The junction and the germline gene differ at one end; a read error may be behind it. This beta chain is a stray sequence in a library constructed for alpha chains; its clone size is not meaningful.

The time point here: sample taken at primary tumor resection. The sequences come from lung tumor tissue, collected at surgery. This TCR was recovered from a female donor with early-stage non-small cell lung cancer.

The CDR3 reads CASSPSSGGSGANVPTF. CDR3 nucleotide sequence: TGTGCCAGCAGCCCCTCGTCCGGGGGATCCGGGGCCAACGTCCCGACTTTC. This sequence joins TRBV7-3 and TRBJ2-6; D may be TRBD2 (6 bases). The CDR3 runs 17 residues. In germline, CDR1 is SGHTA, CDR2 FQGTGA.